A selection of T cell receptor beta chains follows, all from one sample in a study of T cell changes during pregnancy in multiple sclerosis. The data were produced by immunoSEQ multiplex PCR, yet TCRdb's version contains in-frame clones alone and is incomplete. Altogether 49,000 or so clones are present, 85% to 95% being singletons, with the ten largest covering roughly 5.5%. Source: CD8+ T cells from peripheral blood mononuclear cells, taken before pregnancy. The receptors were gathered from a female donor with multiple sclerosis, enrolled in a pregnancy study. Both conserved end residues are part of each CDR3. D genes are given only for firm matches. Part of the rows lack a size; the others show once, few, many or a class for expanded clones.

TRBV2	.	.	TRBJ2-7	TGTGCCAGCACCCAGTCCTACGAGCAGTACTTC	CASTQSYEQYF
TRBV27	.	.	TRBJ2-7	TGTGCCAGCAGTGAGATTAACCGGGCCTACGAGCAGTACTTC	CASSEINRAYEQYF
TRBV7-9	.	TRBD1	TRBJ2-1	TGTGCCAGCAGCCCCCGGGACAGGGGAGACAATGAGCAGTTCTTC	CASSPRDRGDNEQFF
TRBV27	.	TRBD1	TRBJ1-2	TGTGCCAGCAGCTACGGCCAGGGACAGAGCTATGGCTACACCTTC	CASSYGQGQSYGYTF
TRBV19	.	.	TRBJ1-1	TGTGCCAGCAGGGTTGGTGACACTGAAGCTTTCTTT	CASRVGDTEAFF
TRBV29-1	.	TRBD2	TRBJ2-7	TGCAGCGGACTAGGGACTAGCGGAACTTACGAGCAGTACTTC	CSGLGTSGTYEQYF
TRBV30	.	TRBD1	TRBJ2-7	TGTGCCTGGAACCCCTCAGGGGGCGCTTTTGACGAGCAGTACTTC	CAWNPSGGAFDEQYF
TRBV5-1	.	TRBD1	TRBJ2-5	TGCGCCAGCAGAGATTCAGGGGGCCCAGAGACCCAGTACTTC	CASRDSGGPETQYF
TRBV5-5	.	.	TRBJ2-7	TGTGCCAGCAGCGTAGGTACAGGGAGCTACGAGCAGTACTTC	CASSVGTGSYEQYF
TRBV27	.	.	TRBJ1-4	TGTGCCAGCAGTTTATCATTCCAGGGGAATGAAAAACTGTTTTTT	CASSLSFQGNEKLFF
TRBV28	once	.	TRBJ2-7	TGTGCCAGCAGTTTTAACAGGGTAACCTACGAGCAGTACTTC	CASSFNRVTYEQYF
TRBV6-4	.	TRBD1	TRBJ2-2	TGTGCCAGCAGGGAACAGGGGGCCGGGGAGCTGTTTTTT	CASREQGAGELFF
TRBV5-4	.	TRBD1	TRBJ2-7	TGTGCCAGCAGCCCAACCGGGACAGGGCTCTACGAGCAGTACTTC	CASSPTGTGLYEQYF
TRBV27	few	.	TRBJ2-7	TGTGCCAGCAGTCCCACAGGGAACGAGCAGTACTTC	CASSPTGNEQYF
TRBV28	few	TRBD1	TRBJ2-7	TGTGCCAGCAGTTTCCAAATCGGACAGGGGGCAGACGAGCAGTACTTC	CASSFQIGQGADEQYF
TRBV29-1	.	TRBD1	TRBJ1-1	TGCAGCGTTGTCGGGACAGGGACTAGCACTGAAGCTTTCTTT	CSVVGTGTSTEAFF
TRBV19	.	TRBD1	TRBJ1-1	TGTGCCAGTAGCCACAGCCTGGGGACAGACACTGAAGCTTTCTTT	CASSHSLGTDTEAFF
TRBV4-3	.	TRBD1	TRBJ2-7	TGCGCCAGCAGCCAAGGACAGGGCTCCTACGAGCAGTACTTC	CASSQGQGSYEQYF
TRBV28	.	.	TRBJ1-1	TGTGCCAGCAGTCTGCACAGGGCAAACACTGAAGCTTTCTTT	CASSLHRANTEAFF
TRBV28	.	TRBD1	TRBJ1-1	TGTGCCAGCAGTTCGATACCCCATACAGGGGGCAGCACTGAAGCTTTCTTT	CASSSIPHTGGSTEAFF
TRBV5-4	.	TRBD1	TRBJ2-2	TGTGCCAGCAGCTTGGGGACAGGGATGAACACCGGGGAGCTGTTTTTT	CASSLGTGMNTGELFF
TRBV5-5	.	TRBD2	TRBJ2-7	TGTGCCAGCAGTACGACTAGCGGACCCTACGAGCAGTACTTC	CASSTTSGPYEQYF
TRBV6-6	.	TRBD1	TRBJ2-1	TGTGCCACCCATTCCGGGACAGTGAATGAGCAGTTCTTC	CATHSGTVNEQFF
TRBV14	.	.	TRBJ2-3	TGTGCCAGCAGCCTAGCAGGGGCGGCAGATACGCAGTATTTT	CASSLAGAADTQYF
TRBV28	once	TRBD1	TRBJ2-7	TGTGCCAGCAGTCTGGACAGGGGCTACGAGCAGTACTTC	CASSLDRGYEQYF
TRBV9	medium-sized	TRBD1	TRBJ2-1	TGTGCCAGCAGCGTAGAAGGACAGGGGTACGATGAGCAGTTCTTC	CASSVEGQGYDEQFF
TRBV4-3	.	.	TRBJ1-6	TGCGCCAGCAGCCAAGGGGGCAGGGGAGATTCACCCCTCCACTTT	CASSQGGRGDSPLHF
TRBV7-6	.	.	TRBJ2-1	TGTGCCAGCAGCTTAGGGGGAGGGGGATACAATGAGCAGTTCTTC	CASSLGGGGYNEQFF
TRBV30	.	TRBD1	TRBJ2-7	TGTGCCTGGACCGAGGGACGGGACAGGGTAGGGGTCCAGGGCTACGAGCAGTACTTC	CAWTEGRDRVGVQGYEQYF